The 20 T cell receptor beta chains given below trace back to one sample, sequenced in a study of T-cell memory formation after mild COVID-19. Each CDR3 protein is one row after TCRdb ran MiXCR on the 5' RACE reads. The sample comprises about 140,000 distinct CDR3 sequences, approximately 26% of which are singletons, and less than 25% rests with the top ten. The sequenced sample consisted of PBMCs or a T cell subset sorted from them (not recorded which). The receptors shown here come from an adult woman who had mild COVID-19 (a few samples of this study predate the infection). Cell type and time point are not known.

This clonotype appeared a few times. The chain uses TRBV7-9 and TRBJ1-1; no firm D call. Germline V gives CDR1 SEHNR, CDR2 FQNEAQ (reference sequence). CDR3 length: 13 residues. V lost 1 base to trimming and J lost 0 bases, with 3 bases between them. The CDR3: CASSLVVNTEAFF. In DNA, the CDR3 is TGTGCCAGCAGCTTAGTGGTGAACACTGAAGCTTTCTTT.

This chain connects TRBV5-1 to TRBJ2-2; 10 bases line up with TRBD1. Per germline, CDR1 SGHRS and CDR2 YFSETQ. The CDR3 contains 15 residues. J was trimmed by 3 bases and V by 4 bases; bases with no gene match: 3. CDR3 DNA sequence: TGCGCCAGCAGCCACGGACAGGGGGACACCGGGGAGCTGTTTTTT. Encoded protein: CASSHGQGDTGELFF.

The rearrangement uses TRBV7-2 and TRBJ2-3; 7 nucleotides align to TRBD2. This CDR3 comprises 19 residues. Germline CDR1 SGHTA, CDR2 FQGNSA. J lost 1 base, V lost 5 bases, and 18 bases had no gene match. CDR3 DNA: TGTGCCAGCAGCCAGGAGGGCGGGGGATGGATTTCTGGCACAGATACGCAGTATTTT. This sequence encodes CASSQEGGGWISGTDTQYF.

J is TRBJ1-1 and V is TRBV6-5; 7 bases fit TRBD1. Germline V gene sequence: CDR1 MNHEY, CDR2 SVGAGI. This CDR3 is built from 14 residues. The junction had 8 bases not matched to a gene; V was cut back by 6 bases and J by 4 bases. CDR3 bases: TGTGCCAGCAGAGTACAGGGGATTGGCACTGAAGCTTTCTTT. This translates into CASRVQGIGTEAFF.

This clonotype was counted a few times. V is TRBV7-9 and J is TRBJ2-7; tentatively, D is TRBD1 or TRBD2 (5 bases each). The CDR3 length is 16 residues. The V gene's germline CDR1 is SEHNR and CDR2 FQNEAQ (reference sequence). V was shortened by 4 bases and J by 2 bases, with 18 bases between the two germline ends. CDR3 loop: CASSSYRGESTYEQYF. The DNA for the CDR3 is TGTGCCAGCAGCTCGTACAGAGGGGAGTCGACCTACGAGCAGTACTTC.

The chain carries TRBV11-2 and TRBJ1-1; D not certain. Trimming took off 6 bases at V and 1 base at J, with 9 bases between the two ends. Germline values: CDR1 SGHAT, CDR2 FQNNGV. The CDR3 sequence is 13 residues long. CDR3 DNA sequence: TGTGCCAGCAGAGAGCCGGGGAACACTGAAGCTTTCTTT. This translates into CASREPGNTEAFF.

The chain links TRBV7-8 to TRBJ1-5; TRBD1 aligns across 8 bases. The V gene end was trimmed by 1 base and the J gene end by 0 bases; junction bases not matched to a gene: 2. Germline V lookup: CDR1 SGHVS, CDR2 FQNEAQ. The CDR3 runs 16 residues. The CDR3 bases are TGTGCCAGCAGCTTAGAACAGGGGGGTAGCAATCAGCCCCAGCATTTT. It codes for CASSLEQGGSNQPQHF. Supplemented by reference TRBV7-8 and TRBJ1-5, the full variable domain reads GAGVSQSPRYKVAKRGQDVALRCDPISGHVSLFWYQQALGQGPEFLTYFQNEAQLDKSGLPSDRFFAERPEGSVSTLKIQRTQQEDSAVYLCASSLEQGGSNQPQHFGDGTRLSIL.

Here the CDR3 reads CASSYRDRPYNTEAFF. DNA for the CDR3: TGTGCCAGCAGTTACCGGGACAGGCCTTACAACACTGAAGCTTTCTTT. This chain uses TRBV6-2 or TRBV6-3 with TRBJ1-1, with TRBD1 matching over 8 bases. CDR1 MNHEY and CDR2 SVGEGT come from the germline V gene. V trimming: 2 bases; J trimming: 2 bases; junction bases outside the gene matches: 7. This CDR3 has 16 amino acids.

The V gene is TRBV7-9, the J gene TRBJ2-1; tentatively, D is TRBD2 (5 bases). Germline lookup yields CDR1 SEHNR and CDR2 FQNEAQ (reference sequence). This CDR3 comprises 15 residues. Trimming cost V 5 bases and J 4 bases, with 15 bases left between them. In nucleotides, the CDR3 is TGTGCCAGCAGCGACGGAAAGGGAGCGTACAATGAGCAGTTCTTC. As protein: CASSDGKGAYNEQFF.

CDR3 sequence reads: CASRSLGGGQNEQFF. CDR3 DNA: TGCGCCAGCAGAAGTCTGGGGGGGGGCCAGAATGAGCAGTTCTTC. The rearrangement joins TRBV4-1 to TRBJ2-1, with a weak D call TRBD2 (7 bases). The CDR3 consists of 15 residues. V was trimmed by 6 bases and J by 7 bases, leaving 19 bases between them. Germline CDR1 MGHRA, CDR2 YSYEKL.

This rearrangement joins TRBV24-1 to TRBJ2-7; D is uncertain. This CDR3 is 12 amino acids long. Looked up from germline, CDR1 is KGHDR and CDR2 is SFDVKD. V lost 4 bases and J lost 6, with 9 bases in between. This CDR3 reads CATSDHYGEQYF. CDR3 DNA: TGTGCCACCAGTGACCACTATGGCGAGCAGTACTTC.

V is TRBV25-1 and J is TRBJ2-5; TRBD1 or TRBD2 may be the D gene (5 bases each). This CDR3 comprises 13 residues. Trimming removed 5 bases from V and 5 bases from J, with 12 bases in between. The germline V gene encodes CDR1 MGHDK and CDR2 SYGVNS. CDR3 loop: CASSPGTGETQYF. CDR3 DNA: TGTGCCAGCAGTCCCGGGACGGGGGAGACCCAGTACTTC.

This clonotype was observed a few times. The chain is built from TRBV13 and TRBJ2-1; TRBD2 matches at 7 bases. V trimming: 2 bases; J trimming: 3 bases; junction bases outside the gene matches: 7. The length of the CDR3 is 16 residues. Germline V gene data show CDR1 as PRHDT and CDR2 as FYEKMQ (reference sequence). The CDR3 bases are TGTGCCAGCAGCTTATCGGCGGGAGTGAGCTACAATGAGCAGTTCTTC. It is translated as CASSLSAGVSYNEQFF.

The table lists this clonotype with a few counts. The V gene is TRBV7-6, the J gene TRBJ2-1, with D tentatively TRBD2 (6 bases). V lost 1 base and J lost 0, with 10 bases in between. Germline CDR1 reads SGHVS; CDR2 reads FNYEAQ. The CDR3 consists of 16 residues. CDR3: CASSLGAGPSYNEQFF. The CDR3 nucleotides are TGTGCCAGCAGCTTAGGCGCGGGACCCTCCTACAATGAGCAGTTCTTC.

This CDR3 reads CASGSGLHKDTQYF. The CDR3 DNA reads as TGCGCCAGCGGCTCGGGACTCCACAAAGATACGCAGTATTTT. The genes are TRBV5-1 and TRBJ2-3, with a possible D match to TRBD2 (6 bases). V was clipped by 7 bases and J by 5 bases, with 17 bases between them. CDR1 is SGHRS and CDR2 is YFSETQ in the germline V gene. This CDR3 has 14 residues. The complete variable domain, with remaining parts taken from reference TRBV5-1 and TRBJ2-3, reads KAGVTQTPRYLIKTRGQQVTLSCSPISGHRSVSWYQQTPGQGLQFLFEYFSETQRNKGNFPGRFSGRQFSNSRSEMNVSTLELGDSALYLCASGSGLHKDTQYFGPGTRLTVL.

The chain employs TRBV24-1 and TRBJ2-7; 8 nucleotides match TRBD1. This CDR3 is built from 14 residues. CDR1 and CDR2 from the germline V gene are KGHDR and SFDVKD. Unmatched junction bases numbered 6, after V lost 4 bases and J lost 5 bases. DNA for the CDR3: TGTGCCACCAGTGACCCCGGGACAGGAGACGAGCAGTACTTC. Residues: CATSDPGTGDEQYF.

This clonotype appeared once. The chain carries TRBV6-5 and TRBJ2-7, with 9 bases aligning to TRBD2. The CDR3 loop spans 14 amino acids. Germline CDR1 reads MNHEY; CDR2 reads SVGAGI. V trimming: 5 bases; J trimming: 4 bases; junction bases outside the gene matches: 6. The CDR3 DNA is TGTGCCAGCAGTACCGGACTAGCGCAGTACGAGCAGTACTTC. Translation gives CASSTGLAQYEQYF.

The chain recombines TRBV5-1 with TRBJ2-1; 7 bases are shared with TRBD2. V shed 3 bases and J 7 bases; nucleotides not matched to a gene: 10. Looked up from germline, CDR1 is SGHRS and CDR2 is YFSETQ. The length of the CDR3 is 15 residues. Here the CDR3 reads CASSWAGLFMNEQFF. The CDR3 DNA reads TGCGCCAGCAGCTGGGCGGGACTATTCATGAATGAGCAGTTCTTC.

This clonotype has a handful of counts. This chain joins TRBV24-1 and TRBJ2-7; unclear D gene. Deletions cut 0 bases from V and 7 bases from J, with 6 bases between. This CDR3 is 12 amino acids long. CDR1 KGHDR and CDR2 SFDVKD come from the germline V gene. As DNA, the CDR3 is TGTGCCACCAGTGATTTGCGCGAGGAGCAGTACTTC. It encodes CATSDLREEQYF.

The chain carries TRBV27 and TRBJ2-5; the match to TRBD2 covers 10 bases. Germline values: CDR1 MNHEY, CDR2 SMNVEV (reference sequence). This CDR3 comprises 19 residues. V shed 1 base, J shed 4 bases, and the junction held 15 bases outside the gene matches. The CDR3 DNA reads TGTGCCAGCAGTTTATTCCCCCCGGATCTAGCGGGAGTTGGAGAGACCCAGTACTTC. It yields the protein CASSLFPPDLAGVGETQYF.